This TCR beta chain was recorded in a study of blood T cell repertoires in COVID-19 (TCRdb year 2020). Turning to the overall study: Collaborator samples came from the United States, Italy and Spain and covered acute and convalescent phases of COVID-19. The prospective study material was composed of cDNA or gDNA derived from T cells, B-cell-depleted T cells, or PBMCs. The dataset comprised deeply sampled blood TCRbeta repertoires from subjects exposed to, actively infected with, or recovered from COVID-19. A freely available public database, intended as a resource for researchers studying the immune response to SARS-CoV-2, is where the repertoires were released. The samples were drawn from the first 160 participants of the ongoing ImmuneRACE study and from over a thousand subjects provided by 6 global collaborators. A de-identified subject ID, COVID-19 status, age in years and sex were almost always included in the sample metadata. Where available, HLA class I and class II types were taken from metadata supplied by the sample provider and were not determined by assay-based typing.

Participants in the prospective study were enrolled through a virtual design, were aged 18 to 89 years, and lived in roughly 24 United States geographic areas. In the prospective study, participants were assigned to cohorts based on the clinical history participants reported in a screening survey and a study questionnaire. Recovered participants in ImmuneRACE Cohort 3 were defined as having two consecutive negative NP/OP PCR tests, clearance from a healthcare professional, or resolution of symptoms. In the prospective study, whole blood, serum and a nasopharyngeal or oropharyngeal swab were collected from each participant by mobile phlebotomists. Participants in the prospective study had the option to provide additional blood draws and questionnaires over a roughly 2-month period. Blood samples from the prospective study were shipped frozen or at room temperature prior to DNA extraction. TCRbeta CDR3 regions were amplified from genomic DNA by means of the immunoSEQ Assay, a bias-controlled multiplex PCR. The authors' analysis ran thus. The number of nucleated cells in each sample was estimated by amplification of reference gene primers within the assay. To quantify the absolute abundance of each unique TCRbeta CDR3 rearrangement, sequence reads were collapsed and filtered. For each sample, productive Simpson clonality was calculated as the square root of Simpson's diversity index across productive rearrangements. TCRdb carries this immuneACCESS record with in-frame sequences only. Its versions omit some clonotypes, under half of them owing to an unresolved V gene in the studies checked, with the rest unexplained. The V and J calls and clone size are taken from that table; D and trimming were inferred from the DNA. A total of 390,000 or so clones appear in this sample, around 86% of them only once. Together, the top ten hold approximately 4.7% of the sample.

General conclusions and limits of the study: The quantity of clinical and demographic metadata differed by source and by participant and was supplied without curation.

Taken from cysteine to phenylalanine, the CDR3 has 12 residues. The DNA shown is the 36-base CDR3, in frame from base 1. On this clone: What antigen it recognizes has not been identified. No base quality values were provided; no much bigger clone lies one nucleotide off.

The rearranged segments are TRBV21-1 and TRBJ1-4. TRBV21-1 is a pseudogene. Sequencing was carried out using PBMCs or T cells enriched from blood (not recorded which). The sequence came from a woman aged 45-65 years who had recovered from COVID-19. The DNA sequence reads TGTGCCAGCAGAAACCCCCCTGCGGGACTGTTTTTT. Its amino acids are CASRNPPAGLFF.